What follows are 14 T cell receptor beta chains derived from one specimen sequenced in a study of blood T cells in healthy people across ages (dated by TCRdb to between 2014 and 2017). The library was produced with 5' RACE. TCRdb records Illumina HiSeq 2500 as the sequencer. A second roughly 6 to 11 cycle PCR used a sample-barcoded 5' primer and a J-beta primer mix. Starting from the raw public reads, TCRdb applied fastp trimming at Q25, assembled clones with MiXCR and retained in-frame beta chains. Records with the same CDR3 protein are collapsed into one entry carrying the most frequent genes and DNA. Within this sample are around 710,000 distinct CDR3 sequences, with around 46% of them counted one time only. The top ten clones comprise about 20% of the sample. The sequenced sample consisted of blood. Every receptor here comes from a woman in her sixties in good health.

The V call is TRBV7-9, the J call TRBJ2-5; 11 nucleotides match TRBD1. Trimming took 5 bases from V and 7 from J; bases not matched to a gene: 3. The CDR3 covers 13 residues. The germline V gene encodes CDR1 SEHNR and CDR2 FQNEAQ (reference sequence). The DNA of the CDR3 is TGTGCCAGCAGCCGAGGACAGGGGGCGACCCAGTACTTC. Encoded protein: CASSRGQGATQYF.

The V gene is TRBV29-1, the J gene TRBJ1-2; 9 bases are a match to TRBD1. Germline V gene data show CDR1 as SQVTM and CDR2 as ANQGSEA. The junction had 4 bases not matched to a gene; V was cut back by 7 bases and J by 4 bases. This CDR3 has 12 residues. CDR3 nucleotide sequence: TGCAGCGGTGTGGACAGGGGCTATGGCTACACCTTC. Amino acid sequence: CSGVDRGYGYTF.

The chain is built from TRBV3-1 and TRBJ2-7; possibly TRBD2 for D (5 bases). This CDR3 spans 14 amino acids. The V gene lost 1 base and the J gene lost 6 bases, with 13 bases spanning the gap. From germline, CDR1 is LGHDT and CDR2 YNNKEL (reference sequence). CDR3 DNA sequence: TGTGCCAGCAGCCAAGGGGCTGTACGGGGCGAGCAGTACTTC. This sequence encodes CASSQGAVRGEQYF.

This clonotype was found a few times. This chain uses TRBV20-1 with TRBJ2-1; 8 bases agree with TRBD2. Per germline, CDR1 DFQATT and CDR2 SNEGSKA (reference sequence). The CDR3 runs to 18 residues. V lost 5 bases, J lost 3 bases, and 18 bases stayed unmatched. In DNA, the CDR3 is TGCAGTGCTCAGGGCCGGACCCGCGGGAGGACCCTCTACAATGAGCAGTTCTTC. It encodes CSAQGRTRGRTLYNEQFF.

This clonotype occurred a few times. The CDR3 here is CASSLGQGKAFF. The CDR3 region has the DNA TGTGCCAGCAGTTTAGGACAGGGGAAAGCTTTCTTT. The V and J genes are TRBV28 and TRBJ1-1; TRBD1 matches at 9 bases. This CDR3 comprises 12 residues. Germline V gives CDR1 MDHEN, CDR2 SYDVKM. The trim removed 2 bases at V and 9 bases at J, leaving 1 base unmatched.

V is TRBV2 and J is TRBJ1-2; D not resolved. Germline CDR1 and CDR2: SNHLY and FYNNEI. Trimming took 6 bases from V and 0 from J, leaving 8 bases between them. This CDR3 spans 13 amino acids. CDR3 sequence: CASSDGPNYGYTF. The CDR3 region has the DNA TGTGCCAGCAGCGATGGACCTAACTATGGCTACACCTTC.

This chain links TRBV20-1 with TRBJ2-7; tentatively, D is TRBD2 (8 bases). Germline values: CDR1 DFQATT, CDR2 SNEGSKA (reference sequence). This CDR3 is built from 14 residues. V lost 6 bases and J lost 1, with 16 bases in between. For the CDR3, the DNA is TGCAGTGCCGGGGGGGACAGTCTATCCTACGAGCAGTACTTC. This encodes CSAGGDSLSYEQYF.

This clonotype was seen a few times. The chain recombines TRBV10-2 with TRBJ2-7, with unresolved D. The CDR3 covers 14 residues. Germline V CDR1 and CDR2: WSHSY, SAAADI. Trimming shortened V by 2 bases and J by 0 bases, and 8 bases separated the two germline ends. CDR3 nucleotides: TGCGCCAGCAGTGAGGTGGAGAGCTCCTACGAGCAGTACTTC. Translated: CASSEVESSYEQYF.

This rearrangement joins TRBV29-1 to TRBJ2-1, with D tentatively TRBD1 or TRBD2 (6 bases each). Trimming took 8 bases from V and 2 from J, leaving 19 bases between them. This CDR3 has 15 amino acids. Germline V CDR1 and CDR2: SQVTM, ANQGSEA. The DNA for the CDR3 is TGCAGCCTCCGGTACGGGGGCACGGCCTACAATGAGCAGTTCTTC. It is translated as CSLRYGGTAYNEQFF.

The chain employs TRBV12-3 or TRBV12-4 and TRBJ2-2; weak D call: TRBD1 (6 bases). This CDR3 is 14 amino acids long. The V end lost 8 bases, the J end lost 4 bases, and 14 bases lay between the germline ends. CDR3 sequence: CASVRQALTGELFF. The CDR3, as DNA: TGTGCCAGCGTAAGACAGGCGCTCACCGGGGAGCTGTTTTTT.

The CDR3 bases are TGTGCCACCAGCGTAGCGGGAGGGCGGATTCTAACAGATACGCAGTATTTT. It yields the protein CATSVAGGRILTDTQYF. The chain couples TRBV15 to TRBJ2-3; 11 positions agree with TRBD2. The length of the CDR3 is 17 residues. J gave up 3 bases and V 5 bases, and 10 bases lay outside the gene matches. Germline V lookup: CDR1 LNHNV, CDR2 YYDKDF (reference sequence).

Notes on this clonotype: Possible read error: a much larger clone is one base away. The CDR3 ends on some other residue instead of the conserved phenylalanine or tryptophan, so this is likely a read error. The chain couples TRBV27 to TRBJ1-2; 7 nucleotides line up with TRBD1. This CDR3 spans 14 amino acids. Germline CDR1 reads MNHEY; CDR2 reads SMNVEV (reference sequence). Trimming took 5 bases from V and 6 from J; bases not matched to a gene: 9. The DNA of the CDR3 is TGTGCCAGCAGTCTTACAGGGGTTAGGCATGGCTACACCGTC. Encoded protein: CASSLTGVRHGYTV.

This chain joins TRBV19 and TRBJ2-7, with a possible D match to TRBD1 (6 bases). The length of the CDR3 is 15 residues. The V end was cut by 3 bases, the J end by 2 bases, with 14 bases between. Germline CDR1 reads LNHDA; CDR2 reads SQIVND (reference sequence). The CDR3 sequence is CASSMEGQSTYEQYF. In DNA form, the CDR3 reads TGTGCCAGTAGTATGGAAGGACAGTCCACCTACGAGCAGTACTTC.

This clonotype was counted a few times. V and J are TRBV12-3 or TRBV12-4 and TRBJ2-2; unclear D gene. CDR3 length: 14 amino acids. The V gene lost 5 bases and the J gene lost 5 bases, with 12 bases spanning the gap. For the CDR3, the DNA is TGTGCCAGCAGTACAACGGTTCCAACCGGGGAGCTGTTTTTT. Amino acids: CASSTTVPTGELFF.